The sample holds many counts of the clone carrying this T cell receptor beta chain. Its cognate antigen is unknown. The sample belongs to a study of T cells in Graves' hyperthyroidism and ophthalmopathy. Findings and limits, study-wide: Ophthalmopathy was predicted by the model a median of roughly 6.6 months ahead of onset.

The CDR3 covers 17 residues. With V trimmed by 4 bases and J by 7 bases, 13 bases remained unmatched. Germline V gene lookup returns CDR1 SGHNT and CDR2 YENEEA. TCR beta CDR3 regions were amplified from RNA transcripts. First-round RT-PCR targeting the TCR CDR3 was performed with the HTBI primer set. TCRdb re-derived calls from the multiplex PCR reads in MiXCR, one entry per CDR3 protein. The data hold about 200,000 distinct CDR3 sequences, with around a sixth observed a single time. The genes are TRBV11-3 and TRBJ2-1; 10 nucleotides align to TRBD2. The material sequenced was blood. The TCR originated in a woman aged 45 to 65 with Graves' hyperthyroidism. The CDR3 spells CASSSFEPGLAQNEQFF. The CDR3 region has the DNA TGTGCCAGCAGCTCCTTTGAGCCGGGACTAGCGCAAAATGAGCAGTTCTTC.